The 13 T cell receptor beta chains below were found in one sample sequenced in a study of shared clonotypes between healthy human individuals. Method: immunoSEQ multiplex PCR; TCRdb's copy keeps in-frame clones and lacks some. The profile shows about 2.3 million clones, approximately 90% of them singletons. The sequenced sample consisted of naive CD4+ T cells from PBMCs. Subset given: CD45RA+ positively selected. The receptors come from a young man in good health. Some clones in this sample may be carry-over from other donors' samples.

The rearrangement joins TRBV5-1 to TRBJ2-2, with D maybe TRBD1 (6 bases). Germline V gene data show CDR1 as SGHRS and CDR2 as YFSETQ. Trimming left V 1 base short and J 4 bases short, with 11 bases between. The CDR3 spans 15 residues. CDR3 residues: CASSLTGMSTGELFF. In DNA, the CDR3 is TGCGCCAGCAGCTTGACAGGGATGAGCACCGGGGAGCTGTTTTTT.

This sequence joins TRBV5-6 and TRBJ1-3; the D gene is possibly TRBD1 (5 bases). V lost 4 bases to trimming and J lost 0 bases, with 11 bases between them. The length of the CDR3 is 15 residues. CDR1 is SGHDT, CDR2 YYEEEE, per germline. CDR3: CASSPQGVSGNTIYF. The CDR3 DNA sequence: TGTGCCAGCAGCCCTCAGGGAGTCTCTGGAAACACCATATATTTT.

The rearrangement joins TRBV5-1 to TRBJ2-2, with unresolved D. V gave up 4 bases and J gave up 2 bases, with 9 bases separating them. This CDR3 comprises 14 residues. Germline values: CDR1 SGHRS, CDR2 YFSETQ. CDR3 amino acids: CASSPYSNTGELFF. DNA of the CDR3: TGCGCCAGCAGCCCCTATAGTAACACCGGGGAGCTGTTTTTT.

This chain uses TRBV25-1 with TRBJ1-4; D not certain. CDR3 length equals 15 residues. The germline V gene has CDR1 MGHDK and CDR2 SYGVNS. V was cut by 5 bases and J by 2 bases, with 12 bases left in between. CDR3 sequence: CASSNPGGTNEKLFF. The CDR3 DNA reads TGTGCCAGCAGTAATCCCGGAGGGACTAATGAAAAACTGTTTTTT.

The chain joins TRBV2 to TRBJ1-1; the match to TRBD1 covers 9 bases. The CDR3 contains 12 residues. Germline CDR1 SNHLY, CDR2 FYNNEI. With V trimmed by 6 bases and J by 11 bases, 7 bases remained unmatched. CDR3 sequence: CASRDRGFGAFF. DNA for the CDR3: TGTGCCAGCAGAGACAGGGGGTTCGGGGCTTTCTTT. The complete variable domain, with remaining parts taken from reference TRBV2 and TRBJ1-1, reads EPEVTQTPSHQVTQMGQEVILRCVPISNHLYFYWYRQILGQKVEFLVSFYNNEISEKSEIFDDQFSVERPDGSNFTLKIRSTKLEDSAMYFCASRDRGFGAFFGQGTRLTVV.

This clone was found a few times. The chain uses TRBV19 and TRBJ1-5, with no clear D. CDR1 LNHDA and CDR2 SQIVND come from the germline V gene (reference sequence). There are 13 residues in the CDR3. With 1 base removed from V and 15 bases from J, the gap between germline ends came to 16 bases. For the CDR3, the DNA is TGTGCCAGTAGTATAGCGTGGGAGGGAAGGTGGCATTTT. This encodes CASSIAWEGRWHF.

The chain employs TRBV27 and TRBJ2-5; the D gene is possibly TRBD1 (6 bases). The CDR3 has 14 amino acids. Trimming took 5 bases from V and 2 from J, leaving 12 bases between them. Germline assignment: CDR1 MNHEY and CDR2 SMNVEV (reference sequence). In DNA form, the CDR3 reads TGTGCCAGCAGTACCCAAGGACAGCAAGAGACCCAGTACTTC. Its translation is CASSTQGQQETQYF.

This clone occurred once. This chain connects TRBV11-3 to TRBJ2-2; 13 nucleotides match TRBD2. Germline V lookup: CDR1 SGHNT, CDR2 YENEEA. This CDR3 has 16 residues. With 5 bases clipped from V and 4 bases from J, the junction kept 4 bases outside the gene matches. CDR3 loop: CASSRTSGRGTGELFF. CDR3 DNA: TGTGCCAGCAGCCGCACTAGCGGGAGGGGCACCGGGGAGCTGTTTTTT.

This chain links TRBV2 with TRBJ2-5; D may be TRBD2 (5 bases). V was clipped by 2 bases and J by 5 bases, with 9 bases between them. Germline loops: CDR1 SNHLY, CDR2 FYNNEI. The CDR3 has 13 residues. CDR3 residues: CASSERERETQYF. DNA for the CDR3: TGTGCCAGCAGTGAAAGGGAGCGGGAGACCCAGTACTTC.

The chain carries TRBV18 and TRBJ2-1, with D maybe TRBD1 (6 bases). V was trimmed by 5 bases and J by 2 bases, leaving 13 bases between them. CDR3 length: 15 amino acids. CDR1 and CDR2 (germline): KGHSH, LQKENI. The CDR3 region has the DNA TGTGCCAGCTCAACAGGGTTGGGCCCCTACAATGAGCAGTTCTTC. As protein: CASSTGLGPYNEQFF.

This clone was observed a single time. V gene TRBV11-2 combines with J gene TRBJ2-7, with D unclear. Germline CDR1 SGHAT, CDR2 FQNNGV. The ends were cut back, 5 bases at V and 3 bases at J, with 11 bases in the middle. The CDR3 is 13 amino acids. The CDR3 DNA is TGTGCCAGCAGCCCCATTAAGCGCTACGAGCAGTACTTC. Residues: CASSPIKRYEQYF.

The chain is built from TRBV10-2 and TRBJ2-7; TRBD2 matches 11 bases. V trimming: 10 bases; J trimming: 6 bases; junction bases outside the gene matches: 11. The germline V gene encodes CDR1 WSHSY and CDR2 SAAADI. This CDR3 region has 14 residues. In DNA, the CDR3 is TGCGCCACCAAGACTAGCGGGAAACCCCTCGAGCAGTACTTC. It codes for CATKTSGKPLEQYF.

The chain recombines TRBV7-2 with TRBJ1-2; no clear D. V shed 1 base and J shed 3 bases, with 15 bases lying between them. Germline V CDR1 and CDR2: SGHTA, FQGNSA. The CDR3 covers 16 residues. The CDR3 DNA sequence: TGTGCCAGCAGCTTAGAATGGGCAGGAGACTACTATGGCTACACCTTC. Its translation: CASSLEWAGDYYGYTF.